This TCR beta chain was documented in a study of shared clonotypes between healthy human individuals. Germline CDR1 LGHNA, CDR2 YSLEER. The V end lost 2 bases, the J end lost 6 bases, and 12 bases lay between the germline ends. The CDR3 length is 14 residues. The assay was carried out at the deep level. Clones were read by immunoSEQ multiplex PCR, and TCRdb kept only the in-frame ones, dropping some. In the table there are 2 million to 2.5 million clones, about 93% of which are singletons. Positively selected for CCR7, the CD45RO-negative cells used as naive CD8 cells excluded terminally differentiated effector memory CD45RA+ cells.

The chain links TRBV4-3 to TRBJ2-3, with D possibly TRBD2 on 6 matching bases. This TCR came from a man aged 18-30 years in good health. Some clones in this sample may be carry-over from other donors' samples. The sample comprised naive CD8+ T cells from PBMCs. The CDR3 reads CASSQFGGPDTQYF. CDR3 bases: TGCGCCAGCAGCCAATTTGGAGGGCCTGATACGCAGTATTTT.